One sample yielded the 8 T cell receptor beta chains listed below, sequenced in a study of blood T cells in healthy people across ages. Alongside a J-beta primer mix, a sample-barcoded 5' primer served in a second PCR lasting roughly 6 to 12 cycles. From the 5' RACE reads, TCRdb called clonotypes with MiXCR, one entry per CDR3 protein. Of fewer than 2,000,000 distinct CDR3 sequences in the sample, roughly 43% were seen once. The sample was blood. The receptors derive from a human donor in good health.

This clonotype was picked up a small number of times. The chain is built from TRBV28 and TRBJ2-1; 9 positions agree with TRBD1. This CDR3 region has 14 residues. The germline CDR1 and CDR2 sequences are MDHEN and SYDVKM. J was trimmed by 6 bases and V by 5 bases; bases with no gene match: 5. CDR3 protein: CASSETGGRNEQFF. The CDR3 DNA follows: TGTGCCAGCAGTGAAACAGGGGGCCGCAATGAGCAGTTCTTC. The entire variable domain, with the rest obtained from reference TRBV28 and TRBJ2-1, is as follows: DVKVTQSSRYLVKRTGEKVFLECVQDMDHENMFWYRQDPGLGLRLIYFSYDVKMKEKGDIPEGYSVSREKKERFSLILESASTNQTSMYLCASSETGGRNEQFFGPGTRLTVL.

This clonotype was detected a few times. The chain has TRBV7-9 and TRBJ2-7; 9 bases map to TRBD1. Trimming at V came to 2 bases and at J to 0 bases, leaving 5 bases not matched to a gene. Per the germline V gene, CDR1 is SEHNR and CDR2 is FQNEAQ (reference sequence). This CDR3 has 16 residues. CDR3 amino acids: CASSLIGTGISYEQYF. The CDR3 nucleotides read TGTGCCAGCAGCTTAATTGGGACAGGGATCTCCTACGAGCAGTACTTC.

This chain links TRBV6-2 or TRBV6-3 with TRBJ1-5; the match to TRBD1 covers 10 bases. Germline V CDR1 and CDR2: MNHEY, SVGEGT. With V trimmed by 2 bases and J by 7 bases, 5 bases remained unmatched. CDR3 length: 15 residues. The CDR3 DNA is TGTGCCAGCAGTTACGTGGACAGGGGGGGACAGCCCCAGCATTTT. It encodes CASSYVDRGGQPQHF.

This clonotype was counted a few times. This chain connects TRBV9 to TRBJ2-1; D gene ambiguous. Trimming cost V 0 bases and J 1 base, with 11 bases left between them. CDR3 length equals 16 residues. CDR1 and CDR2 from the germline V gene are SGDLS and YYNGEE. CDR3: CASSVDKGRSYNEQFF. In nucleotides, the CDR3 is TGTGCCAGCAGCGTAGACAAGGGTAGGTCCTACAATGAGCAGTTCTTC.

The table lists this clonotype with a few counts. The chain links TRBV2 to TRBJ2-3, with a tentative D call TRBD2 (6 bases). The CDR3 sequence is 15 residues long. V lost 8 bases and J lost 6, with 21 bases in between. In germline, CDR1 is SNHLY, CDR2 FYNNEI. The chain's CDR3 is CASGLGTSNPDTQYF. In DNA, the CDR3 is TGTGCCAGCGGCTTGGGGACTTCAAACCCGGATACGCAGTATTTT.

The chain carries TRBV7-2 and TRBJ1-1; D unclear. Germline CDR1 is SGHTA and CDR2 is FQGNSA. The CDR3 runs to 13 residues. V shed 5 bases and J shed 7 bases, with 14 bases lying between them. This CDR3 reads CASSLLRKNEAFF. CDR3 bases: TGTGCCAGCAGCCTCCTTCGAAAGAATGAAGCTTTCTTT.

This clonotype has a handful of counts. This chain connects TRBV7-2 to TRBJ2-7, with D hard to call. CDR1 and CDR2 (germline): SGHTA, FQGNSA. V was clipped by 1 base and J by 6 bases, with 10 bases between them. This CDR3 comprises 13 residues. CDR3 sequence: CASSLESTSEQYF. The DNA for the CDR3 is TGTGCCAGCAGCTTAGAATCCACCAGCGAGCAGTACTTC.

In this sample, this clonotype turned up a few times. The chain couples TRBV2 to TRBJ1-2; 7 bases map to TRBD1. This CDR3 spans 15 amino acids. Losses at the gene ends were 6 bases for V and 1 base for J; bases not matched to a gene: 8. The V gene's germline CDR1 is SNHLY and CDR2 FYNNEI. The CDR3 sequence is CASSRDRDNNYGYTF. CDR3 in DNA: TGTGCCAGCAGCCGAGACAGGGACAATAACTATGGCTACACCTTC.